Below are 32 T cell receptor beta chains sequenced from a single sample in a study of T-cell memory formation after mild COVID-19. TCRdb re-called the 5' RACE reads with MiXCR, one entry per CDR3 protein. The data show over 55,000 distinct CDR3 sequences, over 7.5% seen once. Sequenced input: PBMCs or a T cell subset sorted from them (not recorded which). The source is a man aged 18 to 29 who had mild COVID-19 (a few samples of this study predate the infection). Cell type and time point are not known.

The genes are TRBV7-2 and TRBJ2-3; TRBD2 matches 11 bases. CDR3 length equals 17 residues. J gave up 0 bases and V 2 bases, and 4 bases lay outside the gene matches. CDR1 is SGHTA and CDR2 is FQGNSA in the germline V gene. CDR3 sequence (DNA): TGTGCCAGCAGCTTACCGACTAGCGGGGTGAGCACAGATACGCAGTATTTT. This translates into CASSLPTSGVSTDTQYF.

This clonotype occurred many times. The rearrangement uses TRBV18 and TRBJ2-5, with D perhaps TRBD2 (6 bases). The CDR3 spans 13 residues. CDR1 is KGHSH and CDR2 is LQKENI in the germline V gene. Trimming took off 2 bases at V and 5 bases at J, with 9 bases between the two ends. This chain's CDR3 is CASSPVGGETQYF. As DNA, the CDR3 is TGTGCCAGCTCACCAGTCGGAGGGGAGACCCAGTACTTC.

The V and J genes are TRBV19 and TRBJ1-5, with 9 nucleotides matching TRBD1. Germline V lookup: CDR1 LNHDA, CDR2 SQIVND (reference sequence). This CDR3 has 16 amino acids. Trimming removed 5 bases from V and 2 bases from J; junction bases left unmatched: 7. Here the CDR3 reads CASSPRTGAGNQPQHF. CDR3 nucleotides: TGTGCCAGTAGTCCCCGGACAGGGGCTGGCAATCAGCCCCAGCATTTT.

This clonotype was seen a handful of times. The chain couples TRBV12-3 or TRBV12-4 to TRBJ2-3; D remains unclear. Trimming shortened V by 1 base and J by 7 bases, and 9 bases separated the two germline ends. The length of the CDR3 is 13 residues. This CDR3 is CASSLEGGNTQYF. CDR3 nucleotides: TGTGCCAGCAGTTTAGAGGGTGGAAATACGCAGTATTTT.

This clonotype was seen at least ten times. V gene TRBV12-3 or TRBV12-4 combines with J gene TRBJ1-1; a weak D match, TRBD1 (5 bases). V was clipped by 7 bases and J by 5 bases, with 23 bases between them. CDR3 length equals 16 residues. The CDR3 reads CASTLEGLLEYTEAFF. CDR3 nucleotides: TGTGCCAGCACCCTAGAGGGGTTACTGGAATATACTGAAGCTTTCTTT.

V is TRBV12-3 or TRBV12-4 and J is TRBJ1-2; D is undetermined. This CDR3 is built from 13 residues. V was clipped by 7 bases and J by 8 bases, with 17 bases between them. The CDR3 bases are TGTGCCAGCAACACCGGTCTGAGGCGCGGCTACACCTTC. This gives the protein CASNTGLRRGYTF.

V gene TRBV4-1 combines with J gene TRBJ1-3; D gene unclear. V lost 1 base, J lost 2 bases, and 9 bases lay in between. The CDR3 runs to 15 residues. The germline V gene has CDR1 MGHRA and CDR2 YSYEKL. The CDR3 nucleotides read TGCGCCAGCAGCCAAGGTTGGTCCACTGGAAACACCATATATTTT. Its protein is CASSQGWSTGNTIYF.

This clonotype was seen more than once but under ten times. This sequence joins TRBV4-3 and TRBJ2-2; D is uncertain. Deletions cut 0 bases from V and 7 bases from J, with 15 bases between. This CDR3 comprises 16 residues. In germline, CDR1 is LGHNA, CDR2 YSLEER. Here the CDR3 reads CASSQDPRGGIGELFF. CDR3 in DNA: TGCGCCAGCAGCCAAGATCCCAGAGGTGGTATCGGGGAGCTGTTTTTT.

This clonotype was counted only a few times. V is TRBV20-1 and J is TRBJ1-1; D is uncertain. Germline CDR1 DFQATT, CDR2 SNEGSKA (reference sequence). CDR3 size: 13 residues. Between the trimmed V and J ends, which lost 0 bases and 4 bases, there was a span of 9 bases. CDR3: CSARDLRGTEAFF. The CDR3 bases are TGCAGTGCTAGAGACCTCCGGGGCACTGAAGCTTTCTTT.

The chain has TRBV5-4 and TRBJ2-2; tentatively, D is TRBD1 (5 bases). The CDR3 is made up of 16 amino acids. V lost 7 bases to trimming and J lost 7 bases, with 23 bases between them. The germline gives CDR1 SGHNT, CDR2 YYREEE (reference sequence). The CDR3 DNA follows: TGTGCCAGCCGCGATCGGTGGGCAGGGATAGGCGGGGAGCTGTTTTTT. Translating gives CASRDRWAGIGGELFF.

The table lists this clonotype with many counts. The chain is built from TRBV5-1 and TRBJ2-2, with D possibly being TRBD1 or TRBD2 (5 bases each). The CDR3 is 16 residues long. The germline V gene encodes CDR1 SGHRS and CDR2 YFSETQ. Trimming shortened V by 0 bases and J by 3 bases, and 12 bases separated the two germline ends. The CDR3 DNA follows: TGCGCCAGCAGCTTGGAGGGACCTAGGGACACCGGGGAGCTGTTTTTT. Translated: CASSLEGPRDTGELFF.

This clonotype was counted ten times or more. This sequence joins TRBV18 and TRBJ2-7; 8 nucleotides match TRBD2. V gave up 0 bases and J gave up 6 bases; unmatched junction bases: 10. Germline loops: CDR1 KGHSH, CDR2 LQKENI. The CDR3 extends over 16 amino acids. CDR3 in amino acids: CASSPPSRLAGAEQYF. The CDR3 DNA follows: TGTGCCAGCTCACCACCGAGTCGGCTAGCGGGTGCCGAGCAGTACTTC. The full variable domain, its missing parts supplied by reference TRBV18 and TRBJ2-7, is NAGVMQNPRHLVRRRGQEARLRCSPMKGHSHVYWYRQLPEEGLKFMVYLQKENIIDESGMPKERFSAEFPKEGPSILRIQQVVRGDSAAYFCASSPPSRLAGAEQYFGPGTRLTVT.

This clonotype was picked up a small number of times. The CDR3 loop is CASSLGTSGGANLETQYF. In DNA form, the CDR3 reads TGCGCCAGCAGCTTGGGGACTAGCGGGGGGGCCAATTTAGAGACCCAGTACTTC. This rearrangement joins TRBV5-1 to TRBJ2-5; 15 bases agree with TRBD2. V shed 0 bases, J shed 4 bases, and the junction held 7 bases outside the gene matches. Germline V gene lookup returns CDR1 SGHRS and CDR2 YFSETQ. The CDR3 totals 18 residues.

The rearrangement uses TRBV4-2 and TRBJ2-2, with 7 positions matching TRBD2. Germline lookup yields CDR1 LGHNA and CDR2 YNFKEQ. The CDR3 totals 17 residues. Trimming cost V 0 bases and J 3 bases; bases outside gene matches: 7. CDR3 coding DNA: TGTGCCAGCAGCCAAGATCATGGACGGGGGGACACCGGGGAGCTGTTTTTT. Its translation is CASSQDHGRGDTGELFF.

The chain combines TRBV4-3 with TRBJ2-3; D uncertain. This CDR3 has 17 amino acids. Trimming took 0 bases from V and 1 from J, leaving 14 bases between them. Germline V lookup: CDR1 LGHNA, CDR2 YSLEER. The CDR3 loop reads CASSQDGLSWGTDTQYF. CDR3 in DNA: TGCGCCAGCAGCCAAGACGGGCTTAGTTGGGGCACAGATACGCAGTATTTT.

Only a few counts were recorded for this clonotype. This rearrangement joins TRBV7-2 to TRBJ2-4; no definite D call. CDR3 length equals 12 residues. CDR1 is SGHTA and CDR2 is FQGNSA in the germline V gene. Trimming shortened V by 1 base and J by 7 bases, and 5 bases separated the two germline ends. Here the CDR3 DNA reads TGTGCCAGCAGCTTAGATTCCAACATTCAGTACTTC. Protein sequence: CASSLDSNIQYF.

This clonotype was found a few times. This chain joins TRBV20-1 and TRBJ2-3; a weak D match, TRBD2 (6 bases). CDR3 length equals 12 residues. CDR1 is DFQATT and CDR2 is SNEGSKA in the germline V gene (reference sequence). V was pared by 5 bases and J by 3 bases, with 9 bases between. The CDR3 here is CSAHAGTDTQYF. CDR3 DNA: TGCAGTGCTCACGCGGGGACAGATACGCAGTATTTT.

CDR3: CSVVGQANQPQHF. In DNA, the CDR3 is TGCAGCGTTGTCGGCCAGGCTAATCAGCCCCAGCATTTT. V is TRBV29-1 and J is TRBJ1-5, with D unresolved. In germline, CDR1 is SQVTM, CDR2 ANQGSEA. There are 13 residues in the CDR3. V shed 4 bases and J shed 4 bases, with 11 bases lying between them.

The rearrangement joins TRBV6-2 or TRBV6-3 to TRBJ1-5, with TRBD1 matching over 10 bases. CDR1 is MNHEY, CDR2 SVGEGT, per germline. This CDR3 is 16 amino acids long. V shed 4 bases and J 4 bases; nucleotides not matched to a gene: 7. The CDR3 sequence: CASSSLDRGDNQPQHF. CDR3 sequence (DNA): TGTGCCAGCAGTTCCCTGGACAGGGGGGATAATCAGCCCCAGCATTTT.

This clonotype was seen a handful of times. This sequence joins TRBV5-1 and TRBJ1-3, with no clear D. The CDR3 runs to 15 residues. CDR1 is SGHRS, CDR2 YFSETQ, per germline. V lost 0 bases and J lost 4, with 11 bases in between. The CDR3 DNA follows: TGCGCCAGCAGCTTGGAGTCTGGTCGCGGAAACACCATATATTTT. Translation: CASSLESGRGNTIYF. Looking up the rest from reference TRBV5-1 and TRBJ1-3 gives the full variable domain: KAGVTQTPRYLIKTRGQQVTLSCSPISGHRSVSWYQQTPGQGLQFLFEYFSETQRNKGNFPGRFSGRQFSNSRSEMNVSTLELGDSALYLCASSLESGRGNTIYFGEGSWLTVV.

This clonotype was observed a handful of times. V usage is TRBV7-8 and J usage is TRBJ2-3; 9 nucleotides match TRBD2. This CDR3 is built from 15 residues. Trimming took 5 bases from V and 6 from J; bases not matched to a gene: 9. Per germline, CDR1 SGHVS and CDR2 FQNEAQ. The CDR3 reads CASSLPAGGPDTQYF. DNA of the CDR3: TGTGCCAGCAGCCTCCCGGCGGGGGGGCCCGATACGCAGTATTTT.

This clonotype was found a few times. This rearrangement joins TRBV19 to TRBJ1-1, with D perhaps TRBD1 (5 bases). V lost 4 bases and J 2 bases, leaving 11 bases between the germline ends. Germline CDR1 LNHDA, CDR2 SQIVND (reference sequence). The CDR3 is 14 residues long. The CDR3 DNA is TGTGCCAGTAGTAGCGGGACGGATAACACTGAAGCTTTCTTT. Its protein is CASSSGTDNTEAFF.

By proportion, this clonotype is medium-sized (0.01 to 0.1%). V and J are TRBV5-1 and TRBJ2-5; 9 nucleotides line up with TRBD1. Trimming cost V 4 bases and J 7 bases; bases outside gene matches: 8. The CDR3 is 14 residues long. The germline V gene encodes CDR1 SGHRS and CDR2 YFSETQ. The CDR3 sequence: CASSLGTGQGTQYF. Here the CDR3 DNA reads TGCGCCAGCAGCCTAGGGACAGGGCAGGGGACCCAGTACTTC.

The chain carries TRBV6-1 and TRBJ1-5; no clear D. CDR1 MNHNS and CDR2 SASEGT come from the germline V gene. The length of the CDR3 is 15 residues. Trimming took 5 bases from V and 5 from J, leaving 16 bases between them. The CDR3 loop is CASSPRRVPDQPQHF. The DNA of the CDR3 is TGTGCCAGCAGTCCCCGGAGGGTCCCCGATCAGCCCCAGCATTTT.

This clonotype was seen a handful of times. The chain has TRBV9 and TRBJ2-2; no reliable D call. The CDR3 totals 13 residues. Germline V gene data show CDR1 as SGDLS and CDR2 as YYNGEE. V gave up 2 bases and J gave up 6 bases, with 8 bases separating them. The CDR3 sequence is CASSVRPSGELFF. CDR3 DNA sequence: TGTGCCAGCAGCGTTAGACCGTCCGGGGAGCTGTTTTTT.

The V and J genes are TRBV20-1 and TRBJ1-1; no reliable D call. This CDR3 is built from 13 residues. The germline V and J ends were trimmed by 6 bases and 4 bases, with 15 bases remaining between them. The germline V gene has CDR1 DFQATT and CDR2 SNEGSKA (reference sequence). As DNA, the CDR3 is TGCAGTGCCACCGGTATCCTCGGCACTGAAGCTTTCTTT. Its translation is CSATGILGTEAFF.

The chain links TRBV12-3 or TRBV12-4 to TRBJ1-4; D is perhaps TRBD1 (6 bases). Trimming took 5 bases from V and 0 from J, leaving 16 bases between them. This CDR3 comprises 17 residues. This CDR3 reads CASSTGGPAATNEKLFF. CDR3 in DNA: TGTGCCAGCAGTACCGGGGGGCCCGCAGCAACTAATGAAAAACTGTTTTTT.

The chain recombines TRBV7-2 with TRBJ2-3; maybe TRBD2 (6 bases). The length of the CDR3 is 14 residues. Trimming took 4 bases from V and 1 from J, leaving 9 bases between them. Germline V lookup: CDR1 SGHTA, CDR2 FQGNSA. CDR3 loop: CASSSGLGTDTQYF. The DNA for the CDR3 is TGTGCCAGCAGCTCGGGACTGGGCACAGATACGCAGTATTTT.

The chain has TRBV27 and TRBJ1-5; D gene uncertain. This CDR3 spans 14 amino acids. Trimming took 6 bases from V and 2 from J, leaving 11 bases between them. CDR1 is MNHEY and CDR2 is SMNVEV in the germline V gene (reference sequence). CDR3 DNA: TGTGCCAGCAGCTTGCGTCCAGGCAATCAGCCCCAGCATTTT. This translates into CASSLRPGNQPQHF.

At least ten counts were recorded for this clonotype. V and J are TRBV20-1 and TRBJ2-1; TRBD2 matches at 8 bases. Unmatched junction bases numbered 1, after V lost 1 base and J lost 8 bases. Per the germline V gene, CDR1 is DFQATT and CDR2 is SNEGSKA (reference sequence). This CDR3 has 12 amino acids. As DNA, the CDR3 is TGCAGTGCTAGAGTCGGGGGGGATGAGCAGTTCTTC. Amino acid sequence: CSARVGGDEQFF.

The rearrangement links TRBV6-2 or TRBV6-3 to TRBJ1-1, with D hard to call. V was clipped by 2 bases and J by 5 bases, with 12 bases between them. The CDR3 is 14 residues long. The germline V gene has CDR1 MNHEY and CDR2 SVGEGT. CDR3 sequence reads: CASSYPQAATEAFF. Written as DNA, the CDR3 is TGTGCCAGCAGTTACCCTCAGGCCGCGACTGAAGCTTTCTTT.

CDR3 nucleotides: TGTGCCAGCAGCTCGTCTAGCGGGGGGGCAACAGATACGCAGTATTTT. Translated, it gives CASSSSSGGATDTQYF. The chain carries TRBV7-9 and TRBJ2-3; TRBD2 aligns across 12 bases. The CDR3 has 16 residues. The V segment lost 4 bases and the J segment 3 bases; nucleotides outside the gene matches: 5. From germline, CDR1 is SEHNR and CDR2 FQNEAQ (reference sequence).